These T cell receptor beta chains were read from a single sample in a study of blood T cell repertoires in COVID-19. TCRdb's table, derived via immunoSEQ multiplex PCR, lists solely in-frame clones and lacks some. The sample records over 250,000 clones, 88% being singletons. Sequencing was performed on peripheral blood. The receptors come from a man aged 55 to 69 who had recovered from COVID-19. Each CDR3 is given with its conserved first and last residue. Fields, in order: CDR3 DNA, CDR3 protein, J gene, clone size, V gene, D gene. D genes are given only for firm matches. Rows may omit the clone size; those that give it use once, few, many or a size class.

TGTGCCAGCAGCTTATTTAAGGGGAGGGATTCACCCCTCCACTTT CASSLFKGRDSPLHF TRBJ1-6 - TRBV7-8 -
TGTGCCAGCAGCCAAGATTTGGCCGTCAGGGGCTACACCTTC CASSQDLAVRGYTF TRBJ1-2 - TRBV3-1/TRBV3-2 -
TGCGCCAGCAGTCCAGGGTCCCCGGGTGGAAACACCATATATTTT CASSPGSPGGNTIYF TRBJ1-3 - TRBV5-1 -
TGTGCCAGCCCCCTGTACGAGCAGTACTTC CASPLYEQYF TRBJ2-7 - TRBV12-1 -
TGTGCCAGCAGCGTGGACGGCTATGGCTACACCTTC CASSVDGYGYTF TRBJ1-2 once TRBV5-4 -
TGTGCCAGCAGCCAAGATGGGGGGGCGCCGGGATATGGCTACACCTTC CASSQDGGAPGYGYTF TRBJ1-2 - TRBV4-2 -
TGTGCCAGCAGCGTAGCCGGGACAGGGGGCTCCGAGCAGTACTTC CASSVAGTGGSEQYF TRBJ2-7 - TRBV9 TRBD1
TGTGCCAGCCGCTTTGGACTAGCGGGGGGTTACGAGCAGTACTTC CASRFGLAGGYEQYF TRBJ2-7 - TRBV27 TRBD2
TGCGCCAGCAGGACGGGACAGACGGAAAATTCACCCCTCCACTTT CASRTGQTENSPLHF TRBJ1-6 once TRBV5-1 TRBD1
TGTGCCAGCAGCGAGACAGGACAACAGGTTGAGCAGTTCTTC CASSETGQQVEQFF TRBJ2-1 - TRBV5-4 -
TGTGCCACCTCCCAAGCGGGGGGGTACGAGCAGTACTTC CATSQAGGYEQYF TRBJ2-7 - TRBV24-1 TRBD2
TGTGCCAGCAGCGAGGGTGGGAGCTCCTACGAGCAGTACTTC CASSEGGSSYEQYF TRBJ2-7 - TRBV13 -
TGTGCCAGCAGCTGGGACAGGGGCGGCTATGGCTACACCTTC CASSWDRGGYGYTF TRBJ1-2 - TRBV7-9 TRBD1
TGTGCCAGCAGCATTCCGGGACAGGGATACTTGAACACTGAAGCTTTCTTT CASSIPGQGYLNTEAFF TRBJ1-1 - TRBV7-9 TRBD1
TGTGCCTGGAGAAAGCAGGGGGGATCCTACGAGCAGTACTTC CAWRKQGGSYEQYF TRBJ2-7 once TRBV30 -
TGTGCCAGCAGCTTCTACGGACAGGGCACTGAAGCTTTCTTT CASSFYGQGTEAFF TRBJ1-1 - TRBV7-2 TRBD1
TGTGCCAGCAGGCCACAGGGCTACTCTGGAAACACCATATATTTT CASRPQGYSGNTIYF TRBJ1-3 few TRBV25-1 -
TGTGCCAGCAGCTTGGCCAGCGGGGTGATTGGCACTGAAGCTTTCTTT CASSLASGVIGTEAFF TRBJ1-1 - TRBV5-4 -
TGTGCCAGCAGCTTTAGCGGGCAGAACACCGGGGAGCTGTTTTTT CASSFSGQNTGELFF TRBJ2-2 - TRBV5-7 TRBD2
TGTGCCAGCAGCTTAACAGGGGGCGAGTCCTACGAGCAGTACTTC CASSLTGGESYEQYF TRBJ2-7 - TRBV7-3 TRBD1
TGTGCCAGCTCAATACAGAACAAGAACGCCTACGAGCAGTACTTC CASSIQNKNAYEQYF TRBJ2-7 - TRBV18 -
TGTGCCAGCAGCCAAGATCTGGGTGGAGTCTCGGTCTACGAGCAGTACTTC CASSQDLGGVSVYEQYF TRBJ2-7 - TRBV14 -
TGTGCCAGCAGCTTAAAAACAGGGGTAGGCACTGAAGCTTTCTTT CASSLKTGVGTEAFF TRBJ1-1 - TRBV5-4 TRBD1
TGTGCCAGCCGCCCTGGGGACTTCTATAATTCACCCCTCCACTTT CASRPGDFYNSPLHF TRBJ1-6 - TRBV9 -
TGTGCCAGCAGCCCGGACAGAGAGACCCAGTACTTC CASSPDRETQYF TRBJ2-5 - TRBV7-6 -
TGTGCCAGCAGTTACGACAGGACCTCCTACGAGCAGTACTTC CASSYDRTSYEQYF TRBJ2-7 - TRBV6-5 -
TGTGCCAGCACCCGGGGCGGGGGCGGCTACACCTTC CASTRGGGGYTF TRBJ1-2 once TRBV12-3/TRBV12-4 -
TGTGCCAGCAGTGATAACCAGGGCACTGAAGCTTTCTTT CASSDNQGTEAFF TRBJ1-1 - TRBV6-1 -
TGTGCCATCAGCCCTGACCTTGACAGGGGGCCTATCTATGGCTACACCTTC CAISPDLDRGPIYGYTF TRBJ1-2 few TRBV10-3 TRBD1
TGTGCCAGCAGCTTAGATCCGGGAGGTGGCTACACCTTC CASSLDPGGGYTF TRBJ1-2 - TRBV11-2 -
TGTGCCAGCAGGCCGGAACAGGGACAGAACACTGAAGCTTTCTTT CASRPEQGQNTEAFF TRBJ1-1 - TRBV2 -
TGTGCCAGCAGTTTATTTTTTGGGACTGCATCCCCTGGAGATGAAAAACTGTTTTTT CASSLFFGTASPGDEKLFF TRBJ1-4 - TRBV27 -
TGTGCCAGTAGGTTAAAGGGGGCGCAGCATGGCTACACCTTC CASRLKGAQHGYTF TRBJ1-2 - TRBV19 TRBD1
TGCGCCAGCAGCCAAGTGGGGCACGTAAAGTACGAGCAGTACTTC CASSQVGHVKYEQYF TRBJ2-7 few TRBV4-1 -
TGTGCCAGCAGCTTAGCTACAGGACAGGGGGATTTCTTT CASSLATGQGDFF TRBJ1-1 - TRBV7-9 TRBD1
TGCGCCAGCAGCCAAGATACAGGAAGGTCCAATGAAAAACTGTTTTTT CASSQDTGRSNEKLFF TRBJ1-4 - TRBV4-1 -
TGTGCCAGCAGCTTTGCCGGGACAGGGAACTACGAGCAGTACTTC CASSFAGTGNYEQYF TRBJ2-7 - TRBV7-2 TRBD1
TGTGCCAGCAGCTCCAACGGTGGGACTAAGGAGACCCAGTACTTC CASSSNGGTKETQYF TRBJ2-5 - TRBV7-2 TRBD2
TGTGCCAGCACTTCTGGTACATTTGGCTACACCTTC CASTSGTFGYTF TRBJ1-2 - TRBV12-3/TRBV12-4 -
TGTGCCAGCAGTGCGCAGGGGCGGCAAGCCACAGATACGCAGTATTTT CASSAQGRQATDTQYF TRBJ2-3 - TRBV2 -
TGTGCCAGTAGTGTCCGGGACAGTGAGACCCAGTACTTC CASSVRDSETQYF TRBJ2-5 - TRBV19 TRBD1
TGTGCCAGCAGCTTACGGGGAACGAGTCACGAGCAGTACTTC CASSLRGTSHEQYF TRBJ2-7 - TRBV7-9 -
TGCGCCAGCAGCTCAGGGTATTCTGGCGCAACTAATGAAAAACTGTTTTTT CASSSGYSGATNEKLFF TRBJ1-4 - TRBV5-1 -
TGTGCCAGCAGCAGACTAGCGGGGACGGGGGATACGCAGTATTTT CASSRLAGTGDTQYF TRBJ2-3 few TRBV6-4 TRBD2
TGCGCCAGCAGCTTGACCGGGGGTGGTACCTACGAGCAGTACTTC CASSLTGGGTYEQYF TRBJ2-7 - TRBV5-1 -